This TCR beta chain was observed in a study of graft-versus-host responses after intestinal transplantation (dated by TCRdb to about 2021). Regarding the research as a whole: The transplants that recipients received were multivisceral, liver-intestinal, or isolated intestinal. Every recipient was given anti-thymocyte globulin induction, then maintenance tacrolimus and steroids for 3 to 4 years. Bulk TCR-beta CDR3 sequencing was used to track graft-versus-host and host-versus-graft alloreactive T cell clones in the graft, circulation and bone marrow after intestinal transplantation. To identify alloreactive clones, pre-transplant mixed lymphocyte reaction products were sequenced and compared with unstimulated pre-transplant donor and recipient T cells. The cohort enrolled some 24 intestinal transplant recipients, one of whom was a retransplant, and a few patients without pretransplant specimens were excluded. Donor T cell macrochimerism was defined as a peak of at least 4% donor T cells among recipient peripheral blood mononuclear cells. Rather than going through the commercial service, samples from a few later patients were sequenced in-house on an Illumina MiSeq and processed with MiXCR. What the research found in general, with its limitations: High GvH to HvG T cell clonal ratios were observed in the allografts of patients with donor T cell macrochimerism. The relatively low number and heterogeneity of intestinal transplant patients limited the conclusions. Early after transplant, peak levels of circulating GvH clones were associated with declines in HvG clones. GvH clones were detected in recipient bone marrow, and some appeared earlier in ileal mucosa or blood, consistent with an intestinal mucosal origin.

In the case of this clone: Its antigen target is currently unknown. No per-base quality is available; no much larger clone lies one base away.

The time point tag for this specimen amounts to: cells obtained before transplantation from donor or recipient. CD3+CD4+ and CD3+CD8+ populations were FACS-sorted from unstimulated pre-transplant donor and recipient cells taken from spleen or lymph nodes. CDR1 and CDR2 are drawn from the germline V gene: SGHRS, YFSETQ. V is reduced by 0 bases and J by 5 bases, leaving a spacing of 11 bases between them. The CDR3 covers 15 residues, taking in both the cysteine and the phenylalanine. Only the CDR3 DNA is retained, 45 bases long and in frame from the first base. The library relied on the immunoSEQ multiplex PCR assay. For most patients, genomic DNA was isolated with the Qiagen DNeasy Blood and Tissue Kit and shipped frozen to Adaptive Biotechnologies for TCR sequencing. For most patients, high-throughput TCR-beta CDR3 sequencing of genomic DNA was performed by Adaptive Biotechnologies. The source study handled its data this way. TCR sequencing data were retrieved from Adaptive's ImmunoSEQ software for around 19 patients, whereas a few other patients were processed with MiXCR and VDJtools. To correct CD4 versus CD8 sorting errors, sequences present in both subsets at a frequency ratio below 5:1 were removed. CDR3 nucleotide sequences shared by donor and recipient were removed because the origin of these sequences could not be assigned. Alloreactive clones required at least 2-fold expansion over unstimulated cells and minimum CFSE-low frequency of 0.002% (template counts) or 0.001% (read counts). Clones were considered mappable if detected in sequenced pre-transplant spleen, lymph node, or MLR CFSE-low populations of the donor or recipient. The cumulative frequency of alloreactive clones was calculated as a percentage of all sequences, weighted by copy number. This immuneACCESS table, as held by TCRdb, lists in-frame sequences with V and J called but not all clones. Of the missing ones, under half trace to an unresolved V gene in checked studies; the others have no known cause. Clonal size and the V and J genes are those of that table, whereas D and trimming came from the DNA. The sample table holds about 93,000 clones, of which about 93% were seen once. Clones ranked in the top ten supply around 0.49% of the sample.

The origin of this receptor is a human donor who received an intestinal transplant. Here the chain combines TRBV5-1 and TRBJ1-4; the D gene is perhaps TRBD1, from 5 matching bases. The sequencing used unstimulated CD8+ T cells sorted from spleen or lymph node cells, collected before intestinal transplant. The DNA sequence is given as TGCGCCAGCAGCTTGGTCGGGGGAACCAATGAAAAACTGTTTTTT. Its protein is CASSLVGGTNEKLFF.